This TCR beta chain was sequenced in a study of blood T cell repertoires in COVID-19. Profiled with immunoSEQ multiplex PCR; TCRdb holds only in-frame clones, not every one. This sample has more than 150,000 clones, with approximately 87% found just once. The V segment lost 3 bases and the J segment 8 bases; nucleotides outside the gene matches: 7. Germline V CDR1 and CDR2: SGHTA, FQGTGA. The CDR3 is 15 residues long. The chain carries TRBV7-3 and TRBJ2-1, with 10 bases identical to TRBD1. The source material was peripheral blood. The clonotype originates from a woman in her seventies with acute or convalescent COVID-19. The chain's CDR3 is CASSFAGQGGYEQFF. The CDR3 nucleotides are TGTGCCAGCAGCTTTGCCGGACAGGGGGGCTATGAGCAGTTCTTC. Full variable domain (outside the CDR3, taken from reference TRBV7-3 and TRBJ2-1): GAGVSQTPSNKVTEKGKYVELRCDPISGHTALYWYRQSLGQGPEFLIYFQGTGAADDSGLPNDRFFAVRPEGSVSTLKIQRTERGDSAVYLCASSFAGQGGYEQFFGPGTRLTVL.